These 24 T cell receptor beta chains originate from one sample sequenced in a study of control samples from healthy donors and cancer patients. Sequenced by immunoSEQ multiplex PCR; TCRdb stores in-frame clones only, minus some. The sample shows roughly 130,000 clones, 70% to 90% of them seen only once. Sequenced input: blood. These receptors were taken from a man between 50 and 59 years old in good health.

This clone showed up just a few times. The genes are TRBV5-4 and TRBJ2-3; D remains unclear. V was trimmed by 0 bases and J by 3 bases, leaving 5 bases between them. The CDR3 extends over 13 amino acids. From germline, CDR1 is SGHNT and CDR2 YYREEE (reference sequence). This chain's CDR3 is CASSLVRTDTQYF. The CDR3 nucleotides read TGTGCCAGCAGCTTGGTAAGGACAGATACGCAGTATTTT.

The chain carries TRBV10-1 and TRBJ1-3; a possible D gene is TRBD1 (5 bases). The V and J ends lost 3 bases and 8 bases respectively, with 11 bases between them. From germline, CDR1 is WNHNN and CDR2 SYGVQD (reference sequence). This CDR3 has 13 amino acids. This chain's CDR3 is CASSDLPRDTIYF. Here the CDR3 DNA reads TGCGCCAGCAGTGACCTCCCCAGGGACACCATATATTTT.

J is TRBJ2-2 and V is TRBV21-1; the table's D call, TRBD2, has no DNA check behind it. TRBV21-1 is a documented pseudogene. The CDR3 loop spans 18 amino acids. The CDR3 nucleotides are TGTGCCAGCAGCGGGACTAGCGGGGGGGTGTGCGACACCGGGGAGCTGTTTTTT. Protein product: CASSGTSGGVCDTGELFF.

The chain recombines TRBV9 with TRBJ2-7, with D perhaps TRBD1 or TRBD2 (5 bases each). Germline values: CDR1 SGDLS, CDR2 YYNGEE. There are 16 residues in the CDR3. The germline V and J ends were trimmed by 1 base and 4 bases, with 18 bases remaining between them. The CDR3, as DNA: TGTGCCAGCAGCGTATCCCCCTATGAGGGGCGGTACGAGCAGTACTTC. Its translation: CASSVSPYEGRYEQYF.

The genes are TRBV14 and TRBJ2-4; 8 nucleotides align to TRBD1. CDR3 length equals 14 residues. Germline V gene sequence: CDR1 SGHDN, CDR2 FVKESK. Losses at the gene ends were 2 bases for V and 8 bases for J; bases not matched to a gene: 5. The CDR3 is CASSQQGARHIQYF. CDR3 DNA sequence: TGTGCCAGCAGCCAACAGGGGGCTAGACACATTCAGTACTTC.

Details on this clone: Other DNA sequences in the sample encode the same CDR3. The rearrangement links TRBV18 to TRBJ2-7; possible D gene TRBD1, 6 bases. V lost 0 bases to trimming and J lost 1 base, with 7 bases between them. This CDR3 region has 14 residues. In germline, CDR1 is KGHSH, CDR2 LQKENI. Here the CDR3 reads CASSPPQGSYEQYF. CDR3 nucleotides: TGTGCCAGCTCACCACCTCAGGGGTCCTACGAGCAGTACTTC.

This clone was observed a few times. The chain recombines TRBV4-1 with TRBJ1-1, with D maybe TRBD1 (6 bases). V lost 4 bases and J 8 bases, leaving 11 bases between the germline ends. Germline CDR1 is MGHRA and CDR2 is YSYEKL. The CDR3 covers 12 residues. CDR3 sequence (DNA): TGCGCCAGCAGCCGCCCAGGGGACGAAGCTTTCTTT. Its translation: CASSRPGDEAFF.

The CDR3 is CASSQPDRGESYEQYF. Here the CDR3 DNA reads TGCGCCAGCAGCCAACCCGACAGGGGGGAGTCCTACGAGCAGTACTTC. The chain recombines TRBV4-1 with TRBJ2-7, with 9 bases identical to TRBD1. The CDR3 sequence is 16 residues long. J was trimmed by 1 base and V by 2 bases; bases with no gene match: 6. CDR1 is MGHRA and CDR2 is YSYEKL in the germline V gene.

The chain joins TRBV9 to TRBJ2-3, with D possibly TRBD1 on 6 matching bases. This CDR3 is built from 16 residues. CDR1 is SGDLS, CDR2 YYNGEE, per germline. Trimming stripped 3 bases from V and 1 base from J, with 15 bases between. DNA for the CDR3: TGTGCCAGCAGCGGACCCGGGACATATGGCACAGATACGCAGTATTTT. It specifies CASSGPGTYGTDTQYF.

The chain employs TRBV28 and TRBJ1-2; D gene unclear. V dropped 6 bases and J dropped 3 bases, with 14 bases sitting between them. CDR3 length: 14 residues. Per the germline V gene, CDR1 is MDHEN and CDR2 is SYDVKM. The CDR3 loop is CASSPVLRDYGYTF. DNA of the CDR3: TGTGCCAGCAGCCCCGTCCTCCGAGACTATGGCTACACCTTC.

This clone appeared a few times. The chain recombines TRBV18 with TRBJ1-6, with D tentatively TRBD1 (5 bases). The CDR3 consists of 14 residues. The germline CDR1 and CDR2 sequences are KGHSH and LQKENI. Trimming cost V 6 bases and J 10 bases, with 16 bases left between them. The CDR3 coding sequence is TGTGCCAGCTCCCTGGAATTAGGGGCCTCACCCCTCCACTTT. Translating it yields CASSLELGASPLHF.

The chain has TRBV30 and TRBJ1-3; D may be TRBD1 (5 bases). Trimming cost V 0 bases and J 4 bases, with 10 bases left between them. This CDR3 region has 14 residues. Germline CDR1 is GTSNPN and CDR2 is SVGIG (reference sequence). The CDR3 protein is CAWSVWGEGNTIYF. The CDR3 nucleotides are TGTGCCTGGAGTGTATGGGGGGAGGGAAACACCATATATTTT.

The V and J genes are TRBV18 and TRBJ1-3; D gene ambiguous. This CDR3 has 16 amino acids. Deletions cut 0 bases from V and 3 bases from J, with 12 bases between. Germline V gives CDR1 KGHSH, CDR2 LQKENI. In DNA form, the CDR3 reads TGTGCCAGCTCACCACCAGCTGGGTTAATTGGAAACACCATATATTTT. It translates to CASSPPAGLIGNTIYF.

The chain is built from TRBV3-1 (or the pseudogene TRBV3-2) and TRBJ2-7; D remains unclear. This CDR3 is built from 11 residues. Deletions cut 4 bases from V and 4 bases from J, with 5 bases between. Germline assignment: CDR1 LGHDT and CDR2 YNNKEL (reference sequence). The CDR3 DNA follows: TGTGCCAGCAGCCTGGGGTACGAGCAGTACTTC. It translates to CASSLGYEQYF.

This clone occurred a few times. The rearrangement uses TRBV9 and TRBJ1-2; D perhaps matches TRBD1 (5 bases). Trimming cost V 3 bases and J 6 bases, with 18 bases left between them. The CDR3 totals 15 residues. CDR1 SGDLS and CDR2 YYNGEE come from the germline V gene. CDR3 DNA sequence: TGTGCCAGCAGCGCGATTAACCGGGACCGCCATGGCTACACCTTC. Its protein product is CASSAINRDRHGYTF.

CDR3 coding DNA: TGTGCCAGCAGCTTAAATTACAATGAGCAGTTCTTC. The encoded protein is CASSLNYNEQFF. This sequence joins TRBV7-3 and TRBJ2-1; D gene uncertain. The germline V gene encodes CDR1 SGHTA and CDR2 FQGTGA. Trimming cost V 1 base and J 4 bases, with 2 bases left between them. The length of the CDR3 is 12 residues.

The genes are TRBV28 and TRBJ2-7; D gene unclear. The germline gives CDR1 MDHEN, CDR2 SYDVKM. The CDR3 extends over 13 amino acids. The V gene lost 3 bases and the J gene lost 3 bases, with 9 bases spanning the gap. This chain's CDR3 is CASSLGTFYEQYF. CDR3 in DNA: TGTGCCAGCAGTTTGGGCACCTTCTACGAGCAGTACTTC.

CDR3 loop: CASTPTAPTEQYF. The CDR3 DNA reads TGTGCCAGCACCCCGACAGCCCCCACCGAGCAGTACTTC. The J gene is TRBJ2-7, the V gene TRBV2, with a tentative D call TRBD1 (5 bases). V lost 7 bases and J lost 6, with 16 bases in between. CDR1 and CDR2 (germline): SNHLY, FYNNEI. The CDR3 length is 13 residues.

This chain joins TRBV3-1 (or the pseudogene TRBV3-2) and TRBJ2-3, with 7 nucleotides matching TRBD2. CDR1 and CDR2 (germline): LGHDT, YNNKEL (reference sequence). The CDR3 consists of 13 residues. V was clipped by 6 bases and J by 7 bases; unmatched bases: 7. DNA for the CDR3: TGTGCCAGCAGTCCCCAGGGACTAAATACGCAGTATTTT. This encodes CASSPQGLNTQYF.

This clone came up once. The rearrangement uses TRBV10-3 and TRBJ2-2; D possibly corresponds to TRBD1 (6 bases). The CDR3 totals 14 residues. Trimming cost V 3 bases and J 7 bases, with 12 bases left between them. Per germline, CDR1 ENHRY and CDR2 SYGVKD. The CDR3 coding sequence is TGTGCCATCAGTGACTCGAAAGGGGGCGGGGAGCTGTTTTTT. Amino acids: CAISDSKGGGELFF.

The rearrangement uses TRBV19 and TRBJ1-2; no definite D call. Germline loops: CDR1 LNHDA, CDR2 SQIVND (reference sequence). With 9 bases removed from V and 3 bases from J, the gap between germline ends came to 17 bases. This CDR3 region has 14 residues. The CDR3: CASSPGDLDYGYTF. CDR3 DNA sequence: TGTGCCAGCAGTCCTGGCGATTTAGACTATGGCTACACCTTC.

This chain uses TRBV15 with TRBJ2-7; 8 positions match TRBD1. This CDR3 region has 15 residues. V was pared by 0 bases and J by 6 bases, with 7 bases of the junction left unmatched. Germline V gene lookup returns CDR1 LNHNV and CDR2 YYDKDF (reference sequence). CDR3 sequence reads: CATSRDWDRTSEQYF. CDR3 nucleotide sequence: TGTGCCACCAGCAGAGATTGGGACAGGACATCCGAGCAGTACTTC.

This chain links TRBV12-3 or TRBV12-4 with TRBJ1-1, with D uncertain. The CDR3 is 12 residues long. Trimming left V 3 bases short and J 8 bases short, with 10 bases between. CDR3 bases: TGTGCCAGCAGTTTGTTCTGGGCCGAAGCTTTCTTT. This gives the protein CASSLFWAEAFF.

This sequence joins TRBV27 and TRBJ1-1; 7 positions agree with TRBD1. Germline values: CDR1 MNHEY, CDR2 SMNVEV (reference sequence). This CDR3 has 16 amino acids. Unmatched junction bases numbered 12, after V lost 5 bases and J lost 3 bases. CDR3 amino acids: CASSLYQTGPYTEAFF. Written as DNA, the CDR3 is TGTGCCAGCAGTCTCTACCAGACAGGGCCCTACACTGAAGCTTTCTTT.